A single sample gave rise to the 26 T cell receptor beta chains below, sequenced in a study of cytomegalovirus exposure and HLA in healthy donors (TCRdb year 2017). Receptor libraries were prepared by the immunoSEQ multiplex PCR assay. A mixture of 60 forward primers for TCR Vbeta segments and 13 reverse primers for TCR Jbeta segments was used in the multiplex PCR. TCRdb mirrors the immuneACCESS table, restricted to in-frame sequences. Some clones are absent from its copies; in checked studies, under half trace to an unresolved V gene, and the reason for the others is unknown. Counted in this sample were fewer than 200,000 clones; 82% of them appeared once. The ten largest clones represent roughly 1.6% of the sample. The sequencing input was PBMCs. The receptors originated from a girl aged 5-17 years in good health and CMV-seropositive.

The chain couples TRBV6-5 to TRBJ1-1; 7 bases are a match to TRBD1. The CDR3 sequence is 12 residues long. Trimming removed 6 bases from V and 7 bases from J; junction bases left unmatched: 5. Germline assignment: CDR1 MNHEY and CDR2 SVGAGI. As DNA, the CDR3 is TGTGCCAGCAGCACGACAGGGATTGAAGCTTTCTTT. Translation gives CASSTTGIEAFF.

This clone was counted a single time. The chain employs TRBV9 and TRBJ1-2; 9 bases align to TRBD1. Germline V gives CDR1 SGDLS, CDR2 YYNGEE. Trimming removed 3 bases from V and 10 bases from J; junction bases left unmatched: 13. The CDR3 is 15 amino acids. The CDR3 loop is CASSATRDRVYDYTF. The CDR3 DNA sequence: TGTGCCAGCAGCGCCACCCGGGACAGGGTTTACGACTACACCTTC.

The chain combines TRBV5-1 with TRBJ2-5; 7 bases are a match to TRBD2. Germline CDR1 is SGHRS and CDR2 is YFSETQ. V gave up 7 bases and J gave up 1 base; unmatched junction bases: 4. This CDR3 is built from 13 residues. The CDR3 loop is CASGGVFQETQYF. CDR3 sequence (DNA): TGCGCCAGCGGGGGGGTGTTCCAAGAGACCCAGTACTTC.

This rearrangement joins TRBV29-1 to TRBJ2-1; 10 bases fit TRBD2. Germline lookup yields CDR1 SQVTM and CDR2 ANQGSEA. The CDR3 consists of 15 residues. J gave up 5 bases and V 3 bases, and 7 bases lay outside the gene matches. This CDR3 reads CSVDQREGRDNEQFF. The CDR3 nucleotides read TGCAGCGTTGATCAGCGGGAGGGCAGAGACAATGAGCAGTTCTTC.

DNA for the CDR3: TGTGCCACCACCCGACAGCTACCGAACACTGAAGCTTTCTTT. Amino acids: CATTRQLPNTEAFF. The J gene is TRBJ1-1, the V gene TRBV15; D perhaps matches TRBD1 (5 bases). Germline V gives CDR1 LNHNV, CDR2 YYDKDF (reference sequence). This CDR3 is built from 14 residues. Trimming shortened V by 7 bases and J by 1 base, and 13 bases separated the two germline ends.

The chain couples TRBV4-1 to TRBJ2-7; possibly TRBD2 for D (6 bases). With 0 bases removed from V and 0 bases from J, the gap between germline ends came to 9 bases. Germline lookup yields CDR1 MGHRA and CDR2 YSYEKL. The CDR3 loop spans 15 amino acids. CDR3 in DNA: TGCGCCAGCAGCCAAGAAAGCGGGCGCTCCTACGAGCAGTACTTC. It translates to CASSQESGRSYEQYF.

The V gene is TRBV30, the J gene TRBJ2-7; the match to TRBD2 covers 8 bases. V gave up 2 bases and J gave up 2 bases; unmatched junction bases: 20. Germline V CDR1 and CDR2: GTSNPN, SVGIG (reference sequence). The CDR3 is 19 amino acids. CDR3: CAWSPQPGVAGPLTYEQYF. CDR3 coding DNA: TGTGCCTGGAGTCCACAACCTGGGGTAGCGGGGCCCCTAACCTACGAGCAGTACTTC.

This chain joins TRBV6-6 and TRBJ2-1; TRBD2 matches 14 bases. The CDR3 runs 16 residues. Per germline, CDR1 MNHNY and CDR2 SVGAGI (reference sequence). V shed 2 bases, J shed 8 bases, and the junction held 5 bases outside the gene matches. The CDR3 here is CASSYEPGLAGDEQFF. In nucleotides, the CDR3 is TGTGCCAGCAGTTACGAGCCGGGACTAGCGGGGGATGAGCAGTTCTTC.

The chain uses TRBV14 and TRBJ1-2; D remains unclear. CDR3 length: 12 residues. The V gene lost 1 base and the J gene lost 4 bases, with 4 bases spanning the gap. Germline loops: CDR1 SGHDN, CDR2 FVKESK. CDR3 sequence reads: CASSQAGYGYTF. The CDR3 DNA follows: TGTGCCAGCAGCCAAGCGGGCTATGGCTACACCTTC.

The chain has TRBV5-6 and TRBJ1-2; 9 positions agree with TRBD1. CDR1 and CDR2 (germline): SGHDT, YYEEEE. The CDR3 runs 15 residues. With V trimmed by 4 bases and J by 3 bases, 7 bases remained unmatched. The CDR3 DNA follows: TGTGCCAGCAGCCAAGGACAGGGGCGGGACTATGGCTACACCTTC. This codes for CASSQGQGRDYGYTF.

The chain links TRBV27 to TRBJ1-5, with a possible D match to TRBD1 (6 bases). This CDR3 is 16 amino acids long. Germline CDR1 is MNHEY and CDR2 is SMNVEV (reference sequence). V was shortened by 6 bases and J by 1 base, with 16 bases between the two germline ends. DNA for the CDR3: TGTGCCAGCAGCCCCCGGGGGGGGCCGAGCAATCAGCCCCAGCATTTT. It codes for CASSPRGGPSNQPQHF.

The genes are TRBV28 and TRBJ1-2; 7 bases are shared with TRBD1. The V segment lost 5 bases and the J segment 3 bases; nucleotides outside the gene matches: 3. From germline, CDR1 is MDHEN and CDR2 SYDVKM. This CDR3 has 13 amino acids. CDR3 DNA sequence: TGTGCCAGCAGTGAAGGGACAGACTATGGCTACACCTTC. Its translation is CASSEGTDYGYTF.

The sample holds a few counts of this clone. The chain uses TRBV4-2 and TRBJ2-6, with a possible D match to TRBD2 (5 bases). The germline V gene encodes CDR1 LGHNA and CDR2 YNFKEQ. The CDR3 runs 17 residues. V lost 4 bases and J 2 bases, leaving 15 bases between the germline ends. The CDR3 DNA follows: TGTGCCAGCAGCCGAGAGCCTTTCGGGGCTGGGGCCAACGTCCTGACTTTC. Its protein product is CASSREPFGAGANVLTF.

The chain carries TRBV11-1 and TRBJ2-1; D remains unclear. This CDR3 comprises 13 residues. The V end was cut by 0 bases, the J end by 6 bases, with 6 bases between. Germline values: CDR1 SGHAT, CDR2 FQDESV (reference sequence). This CDR3 is CASSLANFNEQFF. CDR3 nucleotides: TGTGCCAGCAGCTTAGCAAACTTCAATGAGCAGTTCTTC. The whole variable domain, remainder taken from reference TRBV11-1 and TRBJ2-1, is EAEVAQSPRYKITEKSQAVAFWCDPISGHATLYWYRQILGQGPELLVQFQDESVVDDSQLPKDRFSAERLKGVDSTLKIQPAELGDSAMYLCASSLANFNEQFFGPGTRLTVL.

The chain carries TRBV7-2 and TRBJ1-2, with D perhaps matching TRBD1 (5 bases). V shed 4 bases and J shed 0 bases, with 15 bases lying between them. This CDR3 contains 16 residues. CDR1 and CDR2 (germline): SGHTA, FQGNSA. CDR3 in amino acids: CASSSRGTVPNYGYTF. The CDR3 nucleotides read TGTGCCAGCAGCTCCCGGGGGACGGTGCCTAACTATGGCTACACCTTC.

To note about this clone: The sample contains more than one DNA sequence encoding this CDR3. V and J are TRBV29-1 and TRBJ2-7; TRBD1 might be the D (6 bases). Trimming cost V 5 bases and J 0 bases, with 8 bases left between them. Germline V gene lookup returns CDR1 SQVTM and CDR2 ANQGSEA. This CDR3 region has 12 residues. CDR3 nucleotides: TGCAGCGTTTCAGGGGCCTCCTACGAGCAGTACTTC. This sequence encodes CSVSGASYEQYF.

J is TRBJ2-7 and V is TRBV9; D is ambiguous. CDR1 is SGDLS, CDR2 YYNGEE, per germline. Between the trimmed V and J ends, which lost 4 bases and 1 base, there was a span of 15 bases. The CDR3 contains 15 residues. CDR3 DNA: TGTGCCAGCAGCCCGAGCCCCCAAGAATCCTACGAGCAGTACTTC. It yields the protein CASSPSPQESYEQYF.

This clone is judged medium-sized (0.01 to 0.1%). The rearrangement joins TRBV13 to TRBJ2-2, with 13 positions matching TRBD2. The J segment lost 5 bases and the V segment lost 4 bases, leaving 4 bases of the junction unmatched. Per germline, CDR1 PRHDT and CDR2 FYEKMQ (reference sequence). This CDR3 is 16 amino acids long. CDR3 nucleotides: TGTGCCAGCAGCTGGATGGGACTAGCGGGGACCGGGGAGCTGTTTTTT. Translating gives CASSWMGLAGTGELFF.

The J gene is TRBJ2-7, the V gene TRBV25-1; possible D gene TRBD2, 6 bases. CDR3 size: 12 residues. Germline V gives CDR1 MGHDK, CDR2 SYGVNS. The V gene lost 4 bases and the J gene lost 3 bases, with 7 bases spanning the gap. The chain's CDR3 is CASSGSGYEQYF. CDR3 nucleotide sequence: TGTGCCAGCAGTGGTAGCGGCTACGAGCAGTACTTC.

The chain has TRBV9 and TRBJ1-5; maybe TRBD1 (5 bases). Per the germline V gene, CDR1 is SGDLS and CDR2 is YYNGEE. The CDR3 sequence is 16 residues long. V dropped 3 bases and J dropped 0 bases, with 13 bases sitting between them. CDR3: CASSEGPGISNQPQHF. The CDR3 coding sequence is TGTGCCAGCAGCGAGGGGCCAGGGATTAGCAATCAGCCCCAGCATTTT. Supplemented by reference TRBV9 and TRBJ1-5, the full variable domain reads DSGVTQTPKHLITATGQRVTLRCSPRSGDLSVYWYQQSLDQGLQFLIQYYNGEERAKGNILERFSAQQFPDLHSELNLSSLELGDSALYFCASSEGPGISNQPQHFGDGTRLSIL.

The V call is TRBV30, the J call TRBJ2-1; D gene ambiguous. Trimming pared 8 bases from V and 1 base from J, leaving 12 bases between. From germline, CDR1 is GTSNPN and CDR2 SVGIG (reference sequence). The CDR3 spans 13 residues. CDR3 bases: TGTGCCCACCTCAGGATTTCCTACAATGAGCAGTTCTTC. This gives the protein CAHLRISYNEQFF.

The genes are TRBV5-1 and TRBJ2-3; 13 bases match TRBD2. The CDR3 is 18 residues long. Germline lookup yields CDR1 SGHRS and CDR2 YFSETQ. Germline trimming cut 0 bases from V and 2 bases from J; bases unmatched to any gene: 6. The CDR3 nucleotides read TGCGCCAGCAGCTTGGCGCCCGGGACTAGCGGGAACACAGATACGCAGTATTTT. This sequence encodes CASSLAPGTSGNTDTQYF.

The V call is TRBV9, the J call TRBJ2-2; a weak D match, TRBD2 (5 bases). CDR3 size: 15 residues. V was trimmed by 0 bases and J by 4 bases, leaving 10 bases between them. Germline CDR1 and CDR2: SGDLS and YYNGEE. The CDR3 spells CASSVVGGGTGELFF. CDR3 coding DNA: TGTGCCAGCAGCGTAGTAGGAGGAGGCACCGGGGAGCTGTTTTTT.

The V and J genes are TRBV5-1 and TRBJ2-2; perhaps TRBD2 as D (6 bases). In germline, CDR1 is SGHRS, CDR2 YFSETQ. The length of the CDR3 is 16 residues. V was clipped by 0 bases and J by 2 bases, with 11 bases between them. In DNA, the CDR3 is TGCGCCAGCAGCTTGGCGGCTAGCGTAAACACCGGGGAGCTGTTTTTT. It specifies CASSLAASVNTGELFF.

The rearrangement joins TRBV29-1 to TRBJ2-5, with 7 bases identical to TRBD1. The ends lost 6 bases at V and 3 bases at J; junction bases unmatched: 7. The CDR3 is 13 amino acids. CDR1 and CDR2 from the germline V gene are SQVTM and ANQGSEA. CDR3: CSVAIRGKETQYF. DNA of the CDR3: TGCAGCGTAGCAATCAGGGGGAAAGAGACCCAGTACTTC.

The rearrangement joins TRBV10-3 to TRBJ2-7; D may be TRBD2 (5 bases). This CDR3 is 13 amino acids long. V lost 6 bases and J lost 2, with 11 bases in between. In germline, CDR1 is ENHRY, CDR2 SYGVKD. For the CDR3, the DNA is TGTGCCATCAGGGAGGCACTAGCCTACGAGCAGTACTTC. This codes for CAIREALAYEQYF.